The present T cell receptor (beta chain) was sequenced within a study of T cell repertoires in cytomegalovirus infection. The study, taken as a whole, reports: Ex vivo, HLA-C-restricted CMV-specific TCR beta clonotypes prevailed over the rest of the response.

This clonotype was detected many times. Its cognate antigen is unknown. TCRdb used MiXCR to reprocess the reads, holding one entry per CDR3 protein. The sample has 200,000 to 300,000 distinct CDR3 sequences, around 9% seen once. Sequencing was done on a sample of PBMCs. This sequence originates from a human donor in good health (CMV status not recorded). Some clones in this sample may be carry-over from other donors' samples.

CDR3 sequence (DNA): TGTGCCAGCAGCCCTGGGACAGGGGTGAACTCCTATAATTCACCCCTCCACTTT. This translates into CASSPGTGVNSYNSPLHF. The genes are TRBV2 and TRBJ1-6, with TRBD1 identical over 10 bases. J lost 0 bases, V lost 6 bases, and 8 bases had no gene match. Germline V gene data show CDR1 as SNHLY and CDR2 as FYNNEI. This CDR3 spans 18 amino acids.